The entry that follows covers one T cell receptor (beta chain) sequence. TCRdb called the 5' RACE reads again in MiXCR, with one record for every CDR3 protein. The table has about 190,000 distinct CDR3 sequences, approximately 20% seen once. The data stem from a study of T-cell memory formation after mild COVID-19. At the level of the study: Largely donor-specific sequence clusters came from a couple of donors.

Trimming removed 2 bases at V and 0 bases at J, with 20 bases between. The CDR3 has 19 residues. Germline V lookup: CDR1 SGHTA, CDR2 FQGTGA. The receptor was derived from an adult woman who had mild COVID-19 (a few samples of this study predate the infection). Cell type and time point are not known. This chain joins TRBV7-3 and TRBJ2-1, with a possible D match to TRBD2 (6 bases). The sequenced sample was PBMCs or a T cell subset sorted from them (not recorded which). The DNA of the CDR3 is TGTGCCAGCAGCTTAGCGCCCAGGGAGGTGATGTACTCCTACAATGAGCAGTTCTTC. Translating gives CASSLAPREVMYSYNEQFF.